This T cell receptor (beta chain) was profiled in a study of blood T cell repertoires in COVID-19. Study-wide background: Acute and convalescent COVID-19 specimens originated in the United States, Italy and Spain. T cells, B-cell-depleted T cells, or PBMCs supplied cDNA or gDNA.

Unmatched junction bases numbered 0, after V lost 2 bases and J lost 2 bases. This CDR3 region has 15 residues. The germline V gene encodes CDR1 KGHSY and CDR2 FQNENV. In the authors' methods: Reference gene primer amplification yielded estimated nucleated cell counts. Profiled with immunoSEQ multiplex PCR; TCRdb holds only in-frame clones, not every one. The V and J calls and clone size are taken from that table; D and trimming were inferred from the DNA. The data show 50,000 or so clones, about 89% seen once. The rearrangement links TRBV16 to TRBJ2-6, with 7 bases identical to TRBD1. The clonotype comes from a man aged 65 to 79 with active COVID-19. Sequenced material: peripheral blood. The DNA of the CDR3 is TGTGCCAGCAGCCAACAGGGGGCTGGGGCCAACGTCCTGACTTTC. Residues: CASSQQGAGANVLTF.